Reported below is one TCR beta chain. At least ten counts were recorded for this clonotype. Which antigen it targets is not known. No much larger clone exists at a distance of one base, and base qualities are not known. This record belongs to a study of T cell repertoires in cytomegalovirus infection (dated by TCRdb to the late 2010s). With regard to the full study: Peptide stimulations targeted recently identified HLA-C-restricted CMV epitopes, whose presentation resists viral immunomodulation, together with well-studied HLA-B-restricted epitopes. The HLA type of each donor mattered for the analysis, because public TCR beta signatures pointed to carriage of CMV infection along with the matching HLA type. Broad study findings and their caveats: The ex vivo response was dominated by HLA-C-restricted CMV-specific TCR beta clonotypes, and the single most frequent clonotype in two of eight donors was supplied by these HLA-C-restricted clonotypes. In both this cohort and an independent 352-donor cohort, the cumulative frequency of public TCR beta family members distinguished carriers of CMV infection plus the relevant HLA type.

Data came from an Illumina HiSeq 1500. TCRdb handled the public reads itself, with Q25 trimming in fastp and clone calling in MiXCR, and kept productive beta chains. Rows are unified per CDR3 protein, each entry keeping the most common DNA and genes. This sample comprises approximately 1,000,000 distinct CDR3 sequences, less than 35% of them detected only once. Together, the top ten hold around 15% of the sample. In light of the paper, this sample's treatment or condition label describes: in vitro stimulation with specific CMV peptide epitopes to enrich CMV-specific T cells. The CDR3 sequence holds 14 residues, the cysteine and phenylalanine included. The read is trimmed to its CDR3 DNA, 42 bases read in frame from base 1. CDR1 is given as SGHTA and CDR2 as FQGNSA, both from the germline V gene. Trimming removed 8 bases from V and 0 bases from J, leaving 11 bases between the germline ends.

Sample: cultured CD8+ T cells from PBMCs, taken from culture after CMV antigen stimulation. The chain uses TRBV7-2 and TRBJ1-3; the D gene cannot be named for sure. The sequence was obtained from a human donor in good health (CMV status not recorded). Some clones in this sample may be carry-over from other donors' samples. The nucleotide sequence is TGTGCCAGCTCCGACCCTTCCTCTGGAAACACCATATATTTT. It specifies CASSDPSSGNTIYF.